A single sample gave rise to the 29 T cell receptor beta chains below, sequenced in a study of blood T cell repertoires in COVID-19. Profiling relied on immunoSEQ multiplex PCR, and the TCRdb table lists in-frame clones only, not all of them. The sample records approximately 320,000 clones, roughly 87% being singletons. The specimen sequenced was PBMCs or T cells enriched from blood (not recorded which). The source of these receptors is a woman aged 18-29 years who had recovered from COVID-19.

The chain is built from TRBV7-9 and TRBJ2-5; a possible D gene is TRBD1 (6 bases). The germline V gene has CDR1 SEHNR and CDR2 FQNEAQ (reference sequence). Trimming shortened V by 0 bases and J by 2 bases, and 10 bases separated the two germline ends. The CDR3 covers 15 residues. In DNA, the CDR3 is TGTGCCAGCAGCTTAGCGGCCAGGGGTCAAGAGACCCAGTACTTC. Translation: CASSLAARGQETQYF.

V is TRBV6-2 or TRBV6-3 and J is TRBJ2-1; TRBD2 matches 7 bases. V dropped 0 bases and J dropped 3; count of bases not matched to a gene: 8. CDR3 size: 17 residues. Germline V gives CDR1 MNHEY, CDR2 SVGEGT. The CDR3 protein is CASSYSIIRTSYNEQFF. DNA for the CDR3: TGTGCCAGCAGTTACTCGATCATTCGGACTAGCTACAATGAGCAGTTCTTC.

This clone was seen a few times. This CDR3 is CASSLFDRANSPLHF. The DNA for the CDR3 is TGTGCCAGCAGTTTATTCGACAGGGCTAATTCACCCCTCCACTTT. The chain is built from TRBV28 and TRBJ1-6; 7 bases agree with TRBD1. V shed 1 base and J 6 bases; nucleotides not matched to a gene: 3. The CDR3 length is 15 residues. Germline CDR1 and CDR2: MDHEN and SYDVKM.

The chain has TRBV30 and TRBJ2-1, with 8 positions matching TRBD2. V was clipped by 0 bases and J by 4 bases; unmatched bases: 5. Germline V CDR1 and CDR2: GTSNPN, SVGIG (reference sequence). The CDR3 extends over 15 amino acids. The CDR3 DNA sequence: TGTGCCTGGAGTGTTGATAGCGGGGCGTACAATGAGCAGTTCTTC. Its protein product is CAWSVDSGAYNEQFF.

J is TRBJ2-5 and V is TRBV5-1; 16 nucleotides agree with TRBD2. V shed 4 bases, J shed 0 bases, and the junction held 3 bases outside the gene matches. The CDR3 loop spans 17 amino acids. Germline CDR1 and CDR2: SGHRS and YFSETQ. This CDR3 is CASSLGLAGGDQETQYF. DNA for the CDR3: TGCGCCAGCAGCCTGGGACTAGCGGGAGGGGACCAAGAGACCCAGTACTTC.

The genes are TRBV7-9 and TRBJ1-1; TRBD1 matches at 8 bases. CDR1 is SEHNR and CDR2 is FQNEAQ in the germline V gene (reference sequence). The ends lost 5 bases at V and 6 bases at J; junction bases unmatched: 8. The length of the CDR3 is 14 residues. The CDR3 loop reads CASSPRTGSPEAFF. In nucleotides, the CDR3 is TGTGCCAGCAGCCCACGGACAGGGAGTCCTGAAGCTTTCTTT.

This chain connects TRBV10-3 to TRBJ2-7; 10 bases are shared with TRBD1. Trimming took 6 bases from V and 4 from J; bases not matched to a gene: 6. The V gene's germline CDR1 is ENHRY and CDR2 SYGVKD. The CDR3 is made up of 14 amino acids. CDR3 nucleotide sequence: TGTGCCATCAGGGGACAGGGGAGTAGATACGAGCAGTACTTC. This encodes CAIRGQGSRYEQYF.

The rearrangement uses TRBV28 and TRBJ2-7; TRBD1 is a possible D gene (6 bases). Per germline, CDR1 MDHEN and CDR2 SYDVKM. The CDR3 is 15 amino acids. Trimming removed 11 bases at V and 2 bases at J, with 22 bases between. CDR3 protein: CAGGGAGTYTYEQYF. CDR3 nucleotide sequence: TGTGCCGGGGGCGGAGCCGGGACATATACCTACGAGCAGTACTTC.

Only one count was recorded for this clone. The chain carries TRBV29-1 and TRBJ1-2; maybe TRBD1 (6 bases). The V gene's germline CDR1 is SQVTM and CDR2 ANQGSEA. V shed 0 bases and J shed 7 bases, with 12 bases lying between them. This CDR3 region has 13 residues. CDR3 nucleotide sequence: TGCAGCGTTGAAGATACAGGGTCTACTGGCTACACCTTC. As protein: CSVEDTGSTGYTF.

A few counts support this clone. V and J are TRBV5-1 and TRBJ1-6; TRBD1 is a possible D gene (5 bases). Germline-derived CDR1 and CDR2 are SGHRS and YFSETQ. The CDR3 has 15 amino acids. The V gene lost 1 base and the J gene lost 5 bases, with 10 bases spanning the gap. This chain's CDR3 is CASSLYQGNNSPLHF. DNA for the CDR3: TGCGCCAGCAGCTTGTACCAGGGAAATAATTCACCCCTCCACTTT.

The chain joins TRBV6-5 to TRBJ1-2; 9 bases agree with TRBD1. Germline-derived CDR1 and CDR2 are MNHEY and SVGAGI. CDR3 length: 14 amino acids. The V segment lost 2 bases and the J segment 8 bases; nucleotides outside the gene matches: 6. CDR3 region: CASSYTQGADGYTF. CDR3 sequence (DNA): TGTGCCAGCAGTTACACACAGGGGGCCGACGGCTACACCTTC.

V gene TRBV27 combines with J gene TRBJ1-4, with a tentative D call TRBD1 (5 bases). This CDR3 is built from 14 residues. Trimming pared 2 bases from V and 7 bases from J, leaving 11 bases between. Germline assignment: CDR1 MNHEY and CDR2 SMNVEV (reference sequence). The CDR3 protein is CASSLQGNGEKLFF. For the CDR3, the DNA is TGTGCCAGCAGTTTACAGGGAAACGGTGAAAAACTGTTTTTT. The full variable domain, its missing parts supplied by reference TRBV27 and TRBJ1-4, is EAQVTQNPRYLITVTGKKLTVTCSQNMNHEYMSWYRQDPGLGLRQIYYSMNVEVTDKGDVPEGYKVSRKEKRNFPLILESPSPNQTSLYFCASSLQGNGEKLFFGSGTQLSVL.

The V and J genes are TRBV30 and TRBJ1-1, with 8 nucleotides matching TRBD1. The germline V gene encodes CDR1 GTSNPN and CDR2 SVGIG (reference sequence). J lost 3 bases, V lost 7 bases, and 4 bases had no gene match. The CDR3 contains 12 residues. The CDR3 here is CASKQGDTEAFF. The CDR3 DNA is TGTGCCTCAAAACAGGGGGACACTGAAGCTTTCTTT.

The chain joins TRBV11-2 to TRBJ1-2; 8 nucleotides align to TRBD1. Germline CDR1 reads SGHAT; CDR2 reads FQNNGV. CDR3 size: 19 residues. Trimming took 5 bases from V and 1 from J; bases not matched to a gene: 18. The CDR3 DNA is TGTGCCAGCAGCCGTATAATCCGTCCGACAGGGGCGATTAACTATGGCTACACCTTC. Translated: CASSRIIRPTGAINYGYTF.

The chain carries TRBV7-2 and TRBJ2-3; D gene ambiguous. V lost 1 base to trimming and J lost 6 bases, with 11 bases between them. This CDR3 has 14 residues. Germline CDR1 reads SGHTA; CDR2 reads FQGNSA. The CDR3 spells CASSLGGNRDTQYF. The CDR3, as DNA: TGTGCCAGCAGCTTAGGAGGCAACCGGGATACGCAGTATTTT.

The chain uses TRBV7-3 and TRBJ2-7; 9 nucleotides match TRBD1. CDR3 length equals 14 residues. The junction had 5 bases not matched to a gene; V was cut back by 5 bases and J by 3 bases. Germline V gene data show CDR1 as SGHTA and CDR2 as FQGTGA. DNA for the CDR3: TGTGCCAGCAGCCCCGGACAGGGGAACTACGAGCAGTACTTC. Residues: CASSPGQGNYEQYF.

The genes are TRBV5-1 and TRBJ1-2; 9 bases line up with TRBD1. The CDR3 has 17 amino acids. V gave up 4 bases and J gave up 7 bases; unmatched junction bases: 17. Per the germline V gene, CDR1 is SGHRS and CDR2 is YFSETQ. This chain's CDR3 is CASSVGQGSGVSSGYTF. CDR3 coding DNA: TGCGCCAGCAGCGTAGGACAGGGGTCGGGGGTCTCGTCTGGCTACACCTTC.

This chain links TRBV12-3 or TRBV12-4 with TRBJ2-5; D gene uncertain. This CDR3 comprises 12 residues. Trimming removed 2 bases at V and 2 bases at J, with 3 bases between. As DNA, the CDR3 is TGTGCCAGCAGTTTAACTCAAGAGACCCAGTACTTC. Translation: CASSLTQETQYF.

This clone appeared a single time. The chain uses TRBV28 and TRBJ1-3; D is possibly TRBD1 (6 bases). V dropped 5 bases and J dropped 4 bases, with 15 bases sitting between them. This CDR3 comprises 15 residues. The V gene's germline CDR1 is MDHEN and CDR2 SYDVKM. CDR3: CASSGVQGAGNTIYF. For the CDR3, the DNA is TGTGCCAGCAGTGGAGTACAGGGTGCCGGAAACACCATATATTTT.

V and J are TRBV28 and TRBJ1-2; 10 bases are shared with TRBD1. The CDR3 length is 15 residues. V lost 3 bases to trimming and J lost 5 bases; unmatched junction nucleotides: 6. The germline gives CDR1 MDHEN, CDR2 SYDVKM. The CDR3 here is CASSLTGGSWYGYTF. The DNA of the CDR3 is TGTGCCAGCAGTTTGACAGGGGGCTCTTGGTATGGCTACACCTTC.

This clone occurred a few times. The chain is built from TRBV5-6 and TRBJ1-5, with TRBD1 as a possible D gene (5 bases). This CDR3 region has 15 residues. V lost 0 bases, J lost 4 bases, and 11 bases lay in between. The V gene's germline CDR1 is SGHDT and CDR2 YYEEEE. The CDR3 DNA follows: TGTGCCAGCAGCTTGGCAGGGTCCGCTAATCAGCCCCAGCATTTT. It yields the protein CASSLAGSANQPQHF. Filled out from reference TRBV5-6 and TRBJ1-5, the complete variable domain reads DAGVTQSPTHLIKTRGQQVTLRCSPKSGHDTVSWYQQALGQGPQFIFQYYEEEERQRGNFPDRFSGHQFPNYSSELNVNALLLGDSALYLCASSLAGSANQPQHFGDGTRLSIL.

CDR3: CASSFVTGSDEQFF. The CDR3, as DNA: TGTGCCAGCAGCTTCGTTACCGGGAGCGATGAGCAGTTCTTC. J is TRBJ2-1 and V is TRBV7-2, with TRBD2 as a possible D gene (6 bases). CDR1 SGHTA and CDR2 FQGNSA come from the germline V gene. V lost 3 bases and J 8 bases, leaving 14 bases between the germline ends. CDR3 length: 14 amino acids.

J is TRBJ1-4 and V is TRBV2; no firm D call. The length of the CDR3 is 14 residues. The germline V and J ends were trimmed by 1 base and 3 bases, with 6 bases remaining between them. Per germline, CDR1 SNHLY and CDR2 FYNNEI. The CDR3 region has the DNA TGTGCCAGCAGTGAAGGGCGGTCTAATGAAAAACTGTTTTTT. This sequence encodes CASSEGRSNEKLFF.

The chain is built from TRBV7-2 and TRBJ1-2, with D possibly TRBD1 on 6 matching bases. Germline CDR1 is SGHTA and CDR2 is FQGNSA. The CDR3 spans 12 residues. The V gene lost 1 base and the J gene lost 7 bases, with 7 bases spanning the gap. The CDR3 DNA is TGTGCCAGCAGCTTAGACAGGGCTGGCTACACCTTC. Translating gives CASSLDRAGYTF.

V and J are TRBV7-9 and TRBJ1-2; weak D call: TRBD1 (6 bases). This CDR3 contains 15 residues. Germline CDR1 SEHNR, CDR2 FQNEAQ (reference sequence). V shed 1 base and J shed 2 bases, with 11 bases lying between them. CDR3 DNA: TGTGCCAGCAGCTTAGGGCAGGGGCTAAACTATGGCTACACCTTC. Amino acid sequence: CASSLGQGLNYGYTF.

The chain uses TRBV4-3 and TRBJ2-2; TRBD2 matches 10 bases. V lost 5 bases to trimming and J lost 6 bases; unmatched junction nucleotides: 12. This CDR3 has 17 residues. The germline CDR1 and CDR2 sequences are LGHNA and YSLEER. CDR3 DNA: TGCGCCAGCAGCACCGAGGGGTCTAGCGGGAGTCCCGGGGAGCTGTTTTTT. Translating gives CASSTEGSSGSPGELFF.

The CDR3 nucleotides read TGTGCCAGCAGCTTCCTTAGGGGCGCCTACGAGCAGTACTTC. Translated, it gives CASSFLRGAYEQYF. V and J are TRBV7-2 and TRBJ2-7; possibly TRBD1 for D (5 bases). V gave up 3 bases and J gave up 2 bases, with 11 bases separating them. Germline CDR1 and CDR2: SGHTA and FQGNSA. This CDR3 has 14 residues.

The V call is TRBV2, the J call TRBJ1-2, with TRBD1 identical over 7 bases. V lost 5 bases and J lost 4; bases outside the gene matches: 13. Germline loops: CDR1 SNHLY, CDR2 FYNNEI. This CDR3 region has 16 residues. The CDR3 loop reads CASSKGHQGGSYGYTF. The CDR3 DNA reads TGTGCCAGCAGTAAAGGCCATCAGGGGGGTAGCTATGGCTACACCTTC.

This chain uses TRBV27 with TRBJ1-2, with a weak D call TRBD1 (6 bases). Germline assignment: CDR1 MNHEY and CDR2 SMNVEV (reference sequence). Deletions cut 4 bases from V and 2 bases from J, with 14 bases between. CDR3 size: 15 residues. CDR3 DNA sequence: TGTGCCAGCAGTTCCGTGATGGGGGCAAACTATGGCTACACCTTC. It yields the protein CASSSVMGANYGYTF.